These 13 T cell receptor beta chains share one sample of origin, sequenced in a study of T-cell memory formation after mild COVID-19 (dated by TCRdb to about 2021). The library was built by means of 5' RACE. Data came from an Illumina NovaSeq 6000. TCRdb handled the public reads itself, with Q25 trimming in fastp and clone calling in MiXCR, and kept productive beta chains. Identical CDR3 protein sequences are pooled into one entry, listed with their most common genes and DNA. For this sample there are around 390,000 distinct CDR3 sequences; around a sixth appear just once. 20% to 25% of the sample rests with the top ten. The sequenced material came from PBMCs or a T cell subset sorted from them (not recorded which). The receptors were sampled from a man between 18 and 29 years old who had mild COVID-19 (a few samples of this study predate the infection). The sample titles of this study are shuffled in the database, so cell type and time point are left out; the donor was told from shared clones.

This sequence joins TRBV23-1 and TRBJ2-1; perhaps D is TRBD1 or TRBD2 (5 bases each). TRBV23-1 is filed as an ORF, its function uncertain. Trimming stripped 10 bases from V and 13 bases from J, with 17 bases between. The CDR3 extends over 11 amino acids. This CDR3 reads CATTRGKHQFF. The CDR3 coding sequence is TGCGCCACAACGAGGGGAAAGCACCAGTTCTTC.

The V and J genes are TRBV7-2 and TRBJ2-5; TRBD1 might be the D (5 bases). Between the trimmed V and J ends, which lost 1 base and 2 bases, there was a span of 14 bases. In germline, CDR1 is SGHTA, CDR2 FQGNSA. This CDR3 region has 16 residues. CDR3 DNA: TGTGCCAGCAGCTTAGATAGACAGCTCGTTCAAGAGACCCAGTACTTC. Translated, it gives CASSLDRQLVQETQYF.

This clonotype has only a few counts. J is TRBJ2-5 and V is TRBV4-2, with a weak D call TRBD2 (6 bases). Germline V lookup: CDR1 LGHNA, CDR2 YNFKEQ. V was shortened by 4 bases and J by 5 bases, with 14 bases between the two germline ends. CDR3 length equals 14 residues. The CDR3 sequence: CASSLQAGQETQYF. Here the CDR3 DNA reads TGTGCCAGCAGCCTGCAGGCGGGGCAGGAGACCCAGTACTTC.

This clonotype was counted between two and nine times. The chain carries TRBV4-1 and TRBJ2-2, with a tentative D call TRBD1 (6 bases). Trimming stripped 2 bases from V and 8 bases from J, with 12 bases between. Germline V gene sequence: CDR1 MGHRA, CDR2 YSYEKL. The CDR3 extends over 14 amino acids. CDR3 nucleotides: TGCGCCAGCAGCCAACTATACAGGGCTGGGGAGCTGTTTTTT. Translating it yields CASSQLYRAGELFF.

This clonotype was counted a few times. The CDR3 bases are TGTGCCACCAGCTTCCAAGCGGTTGGGGCCTATACGCAGTATTTT. This encodes CATSFQAVGAYTQYF. V gene TRBV15 combines with J gene TRBJ2-3; either TRBD1 or TRBD2 may supply D (5 bases each). Germline V lookup: CDR1 LNHNV, CDR2 YYDKDF (reference sequence). There are 15 residues in the CDR3. V was shortened by 5 bases and J by 7 bases, with 19 bases between the two germline ends.

This clonotype was seen a few times. The chain couples TRBV12-3 or TRBV12-4 to TRBJ2-1; TRBD2 agrees at 9 bases. This CDR3 comprises 14 residues. The V gene end was trimmed by 5 bases and the J gene end by 10 bases; junction bases not matched to a gene: 9. CDR3 amino acids: CASSATSGGREQFF. CDR3 sequence (DNA): TGTGCCAGCAGTGCTACCAGCGGGGGGAGGGAGCAGTTCTTC.

V usage is TRBV6-2 or TRBV6-3 and J usage is TRBJ2-2; TRBD2 matches at 8 bases. Germline trimming cut 11 bases from V and 3 bases from J; bases unmatched to any gene: 8. The V gene's germline CDR1 is MNHEY and CDR2 SVGEGT. This CDR3 has 14 residues. The chain's CDR3 is CAYGGDLHTGELFF. As DNA, the CDR3 is TGTGCCTACGGGGGGGACTTGCACACCGGGGAGCTGTTTTTT.

By sample share, this clonotype is medium-sized. The rearrangement links TRBV7-9 to TRBJ2-3; 15 bases are shared with TRBD2. J was trimmed by 7 bases and V by 7 bases; bases with no gene match: 6. The CDR3 is made up of 15 amino acids. CDR1 is SEHNR, CDR2 FQNEAQ, per germline (reference sequence). The CDR3 here is CASTLGTSGRHTQYF. CDR3 DNA: TGTGCCAGCACCTTGGGGACTAGCGGGAGGCATACGCAGTATTTT.

This clonotype was seen repeatedly, ten times or more. The chain joins TRBV7-2 to TRBJ2-1, with 13 bases fitting TRBD2. Germline CDR1 and CDR2: SGHTA and FQGNSA. The CDR3 runs to 16 residues. Trimming took 4 bases from V and 6 from J; bases not matched to a gene: 6. The CDR3 DNA reads as TGTGCCAGCAGCTCATGGCGACTAGCGGGGGGCAATGAGCAGTTCTTC. This sequence encodes CASSSWRLAGGNEQFF.

This clonotype was seen more than once but under ten times. V is TRBV7-2 and J is TRBJ2-5; the match to TRBD1 covers 10 bases. V gave up 5 bases and J gave up 4 bases; unmatched junction bases: 7. In germline, CDR1 is SGHTA, CDR2 FQGNSA. CDR3 length: 15 residues. The CDR3 region is CASSTGTGVRETQYF. The CDR3 region has the DNA TGTGCCAGCAGCACGGGGACAGGGGTTAGAGAGACCCAGTACTTC.

This clonotype was found a few times. This chain links TRBV20-1 with TRBJ2-3; 10 bases are shared with TRBD2. Germline lookup yields CDR1 DFQATT and CDR2 SNEGSKA (reference sequence). Trimming at V came to 3 bases and at J to 0 bases, leaving 12 bases not matched to a gene. CDR3 length equals 18 residues. DNA of the CDR3: TGCAGTGCTAGGGACCTAGCGGGGGCATCTATTAGCACAGATACGCAGTATTTT. As protein: CSARDLAGASISTDTQYF.

This clonotype was detected a few times. V usage is TRBV28 and J usage is TRBJ2-5, with a possible D match to TRBD2 (5 bases). This CDR3 has 15 amino acids. V lost 6 bases and J 10 bases, leaving 24 bases between the germline ends. CDR1 and CDR2 from the germline V gene are MDHEN and SYDVKM. Here the CDR3 DNA reads TGTGCCAGCAGCCAGCTATCCGACGGGGAGTCGGTCCAGTACTTC. This translates into CASSQLSDGESVQYF.

In this sample, this clonotype turned up a few times. The rearrangement joins TRBV5-1 to TRBJ1-1; maybe TRBD1 (6 bases). Trimming pared 1 base from V and 3 bases from J, leaving 13 bases between. CDR3 length: 15 amino acids. Germline CDR1 is SGHRS and CDR2 is YFSETQ. The CDR3 DNA sequence: TGCGCCAGCAGCTTGAATTGGAAGGGGGACACTGAAGCTTTCTTT. As protein: CASSLNWKGDTEAFF.